This T cell receptor beta chain came from a study of T-cell reconstitution after alpha-beta-depleted transplantation in children. As it was prepared, the TCRbeta library received unique molecular identifiers. In TCRdb, the PCR reads were re-called with MiXCR into one record per CDR3 protein. The data contain approximately 420,000 distinct CDR3 sequences, 11% of them seen just once; the ten biggest clones take up approximately 5%. The ends were cut back, 2 bases at V and 7 bases at J, with 5 bases in the middle. The CDR3 is 12 residues long. The TCR was taken from a human donor who donated a stem cell graft to a child with acute myeloid leukemia. Sequenced material: PBMCs from the stem cell graft donor, taken from the stem cell graft. This chain connects TRBV12-3 or TRBV12-4 to TRBJ2-2; D not resolved. The CDR3 protein is CASSLSHGELFF. Written as DNA, the CDR3 is TGTGCCAGCAGTTTATCCCACGGGGAGCTGTTTTTT.